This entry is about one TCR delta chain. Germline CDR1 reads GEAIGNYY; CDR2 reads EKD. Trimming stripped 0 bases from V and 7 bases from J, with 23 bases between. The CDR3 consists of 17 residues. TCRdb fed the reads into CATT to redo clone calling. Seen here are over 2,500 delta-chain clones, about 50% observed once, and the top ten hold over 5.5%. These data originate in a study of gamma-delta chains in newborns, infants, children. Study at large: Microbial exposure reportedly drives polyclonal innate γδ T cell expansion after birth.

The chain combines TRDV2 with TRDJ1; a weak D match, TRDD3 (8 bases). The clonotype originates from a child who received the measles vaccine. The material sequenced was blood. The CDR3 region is CACDTHSYWGAPGKLIF. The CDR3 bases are TGTGCCTGTGACACCCATTCCTACTGGGGGGCCCCCGGTAAACTCATCTTT.